This TCR beta chain was sequenced during a study of T cell repertoires in cytomegalovirus infection. Overall study context: CMV infection and matching HLA type were both indicated by public TCR beta signatures. Study findings and constraints: Frequencies of public TCR beta families were cumulated, and this identified carriers of CMV plus the relevant HLA.

The CDR3 spans 14 residues. Germline V gene data show CDR1 as SGHVS and CDR2 as FNYEAQ. V was trimmed by 5 bases and J by 2 bases, leaving 10 bases between them. MiXCR was run by TCRdb on the reads, yielding one entry per CDR3 protein. The data show 700,000 to 950,000 distinct CDR3 sequences, 30% to 35% seen once. Comment on this clonotype: The antigen remains undetermined.

This clonotype originated in a human donor in good health (CMV status not recorded). Some clones in this sample may be carry-over from other donors' samples. Sequencing used cultured CD8+ T cells from PBMCs, obtained from culture after CMV antigen stimulation. The rearrangement uses TRBV7-6 and TRBJ1-5; D might be TRBD1 (5 bases). The CDR3 DNA sequence: TGTGCCAGCAGCCTAGACAGTGGCAATCAGCCCCAGCATTTT. The encoded protein is CASSLDSGNQPQHF.